The rows below give T cell receptor beta chains drawn from one sample of a study of blood T cell repertoires in COVID-19. Profiled with immunoSEQ multiplex PCR; TCRdb holds only in-frame clones, not every one. The sample consists of about 340,000 clones, roughly 85% of them appearing once. The sequencing sample was made of PBMCs or T cells enriched from blood (not recorded which). Every receptor here comes from a woman in her thirties or forties with acute COVID-19. The CDR3 runs from the conserved cysteine through the conserved F or W. A D gene is named only where the DNA matches it firmly. Part of the rows lack a size; the others show once, few, many or a class for expanded clones.

clone size: -; J gene: TRBJ2-3; V gene: TRBV4-3; D gene: TRBD1; CDR3 protein: CASSRTSGQGGFRDTQYF; CDR3 DNA: TGCGCCAGCAGCCGAACCTCGGGACAGGGTGGTTTCCGAGATACGCAGTATTTT
clone size: -; J gene: TRBJ2-7; V gene: TRBV4-2; D gene: TRBD2; CDR3 protein: CASSQEGATSGNYEQYF; CDR3 DNA: TGTGCCAGCAGCCAAGAGGGAGCTACTAGCGGGAACTACGAGCAGTACTTC
clone size: once; J gene: TRBJ2-3; V gene: TRBV2; D gene: TRBD2; CDR3 protein: CASSWAGGATDTQYF; CDR3 DNA: TGTGCCAGCAGTTGGGCGGGGGGGGCCACAGATACGCAGTATTTT
clone size: few; J gene: TRBJ1-4; V gene: TRBV5-4; D gene: TRBD1; CDR3 protein: CASSKQGQGNEKLFF; CDR3 DNA: TGTGCCAGCAGCAAACAGGGGCAAGGAAATGAAAAACTGTTTTTT
clone size: -; J gene: TRBJ2-3; V gene: TRBV7-2; D gene: TRBD1; CDR3 protein: CASSLAGGGTTDTQYF; CDR3 DNA: TGTGCCAGCAGCTTAGCAGGGGGCGGCACCACAGATACGCAGTATTTT
clone size: -; J gene: TRBJ2-7; V gene: TRBV7-2; D gene: TRBD1; CDR3 protein: CASSLWRTGDLYEQYF; CDR3 DNA: TGTGCCAGCAGCTTATGGCGGACAGGTGATCTCTACGAGCAGTACTTC
clone size: -; J gene: TRBJ2-2; V gene: TRBV7-3; D gene: TRBD2; CDR3 protein: CASSLFPASGVANTGELFF; CDR3 DNA: TGTGCCAGCAGCTTATTCCCCGCTAGCGGGGTCGCGAACACCGGGGAGCTGTTTTTT
clone size: -; J gene: TRBJ1-2; V gene: TRBV5-8; D gene: TRBD1; CDR3 protein: CASSSGQGPYGYTF; CDR3 DNA: TGTGCCAGCAGCTCGGGACAGGGCCCGTATGGCTACACCTTC
clone size: -; J gene: TRBJ1-1; V gene: TRBV24-1; D gene: -; CDR3 protein: CATTGGRGNTEAFF; CDR3 DNA: TGTGCCACCACGGGGGGGCGCGGGAACACTGAAGCTTTCTTT
clone size: few; J gene: TRBJ2-2; V gene: TRBV19; D gene: -; CDR3 protein: CASSMGATGELFF; CDR3 DNA: TGTGCCAGTAGCATGGGGGCCACCGGGGAGCTGTTTTTT
clone size: -; J gene: TRBJ1-6; V gene: TRBV19; D gene: -; CDR3 protein: CASSSVNNSPLHF; CDR3 DNA: TGTGCCAGTAGTAGTGTTAATAATTCACCCCTCCACTTT
clone size: -; J gene: TRBJ1-2; V gene: TRBV4-1; D gene: TRBD1; CDR3 protein: CASSQGRGPLRGYTF; CDR3 DNA: TGCGCCAGCAGCCAAGGAAGGGGGCCCCTCCGTGGCTACACCTTC
clone size: -; J gene: TRBJ2-5; V gene: TRBV27; D gene: -; CDR3 protein: CASSRWAQETQYF; CDR3 DNA: TGTGCCAGCAGTCGGTGGGCCCAAGAGACCCAGTACTTC
clone size: -; J gene: TRBJ2-1; V gene: TRBV28; D gene: -; CDR3 protein: CASRTRAGYNEQFF; CDR3 DNA: TGTGCCAGCCGGACGCGTGCGGGGTACAATGAGCAGTTCTTC
clone size: -; J gene: TRBJ2-3; V gene: TRBV7-2; D gene: TRBD2; CDR3 protein: CASSLAPSGVTDTQYF; CDR3 DNA: TGTGCCAGCAGCTTAGCGCCTAGCGGGGTTACAGATACGCAGTATTTT
clone size: once; J gene: TRBJ1-1; V gene: TRBV18; D gene: -; CDR3 protein: CASSRGGLLNTEAFF; CDR3 DNA: TGTGCCAGCTCAAGGGGGGGGCTTCTGAACACTGAAGCTTTCTTT
clone size: -; J gene: TRBJ2-2; V gene: TRBV10-3; D gene: -; CDR3 protein: CAISEGGHLSTGELFF; CDR3 DNA: TGTGCCATCAGTGAGGGGGGACACTTGTCCACCGGGGAGCTGTTTTTT
clone size: -; J gene: TRBJ1-5; V gene: TRBV24-1; D gene: -; CDR3 protein: CATSQFQGQPQHF; CDR3 DNA: TGTGCCACCAGTCAATTCCAGGGTCAGCCCCAGCATTTT
clone size: -; J gene: TRBJ1-4; V gene: TRBV28; D gene: TRBD1; CDR3 protein: CASSFRDSNEKLFF; CDR3 DNA: TGTGCCAGCAGTTTCCGGGACAGTAATGAAAAACTGTTTTTT
clone size: -; J gene: TRBJ1-6; V gene: TRBV11-3; D gene: -; CDR3 protein: CASSLDLGHRFPTTGSYNSPLHF; CDR3 DNA: TGTGCCAGCAGCTTAGATCTCGGACACCGGTTTCCGACGACGGGCTCCTATAATTCACCCCTCCACTTT
clone size: -; J gene: TRBJ1-1; V gene: TRBV18; D gene: -; CDR3 protein: CASSADRNTEAFF; CDR3 DNA: TGTGCCAGCTCAGCCGACAGGAACACTGAAGCTTTCTTT
clone size: -; J gene: TRBJ1-4; V gene: TRBV4-2; D gene: -; CDR3 protein: CASSRNLRSLSYEKLFF; CDR3 DNA: TGTGCCAGCAGCCGGAACCTACGGAGTCTCTCTTACGAAAAACTGTTTTTT
clone size: -; J gene: TRBJ1-2; V gene: TRBV6-4; D gene: -; CDR3 protein: CASSDAGYGYTF; CDR3 DNA: TGTGCCAGCAGTGACGCAGGGTATGGCTACACCTTC
clone size: -; J gene: TRBJ1-1; V gene: TRBV12-3/TRBV12-4; D gene: -; CDR3 protein: CASSPGTISEAFF; CDR3 DNA: TGTGCCAGCAGTCCCGGGACAATTTCTGAAGCTTTCTTT
clone size: -; J gene: TRBJ1-1; V gene: TRBV27; D gene: TRBD1; CDR3 protein: CASSRQGRTEAFF; CDR3 DNA: TGTGCCAGCAGTAGACAGGGGCGCACTGAAGCTTTCTTT
clone size: -; J gene: TRBJ2-3; V gene: TRBV10-3; D gene: TRBD2; CDR3 protein: CAISAAGENTQYF; CDR3 DNA: TGTGCCATCAGTGCCGCGGGGGAAAATACGCAGTATTTT
clone size: -; J gene: TRBJ1-1; V gene: TRBV16; D gene: -; CDR3 protein: CASSLNRVWAEAFF; CDR3 DNA: TGTGCCAGCAGCCTTAACAGGGTTTGGGCTGAAGCTTTCTTT